The clone carrying this T cell receptor (beta chain) showed up just a few times. The entry originates in a study of regulatory T cells in long-lasting Graves disease. Indicated time point: newly diagnosed GD, antithyroid drugs for less than 3 months. Generation of the TCR library employed RNA extracted from PBMCs. An endocrinology unit in Xi'an, China, supplied the patients. Arm-PCR with iRepertoire HTBI primers amplified the CDR3 regions for these TCR beta libraries. Each CDR3 protein gets one entry after TCRdb re-called the multiplex PCR reads with MiXCR. The data hold about 610,000 distinct CDR3 sequences, with around 16% observed a single time. These same data were also listed under a study on T cells in Graves' hyperthyroidism and ophthalmopathy. This second report adds: The study enrolled patients aged 18 to 65 with newly diagnosed hyperthyroidism of under 2 months' duration.

Source: peripheral blood mononuclear cells (PBMCs), taken at new diagnosis, from a patient treated with antithyroid drugs. This clonotype was sampled from a man aged 18 to 29 with Graves disease.

The CDR3 is CATSRDKQTGELFF. The CDR3 DNA is TGTGCCACCAGCAGAGATAAACAGACCGGGGAGCTGTTTTTT. This chain joins TRBV15 and TRBJ2-2; no clear D. The CDR3 is 14 amino acids. The germline gives CDR1 LNHNV, CDR2 YYDKDF (reference sequence). V was clipped by 0 bases and J by 5 bases, with 7 bases between them.